These 21 T cell receptor beta chains came from one sample sequenced in a study of T-cell reconstitution after alpha-beta-depleted transplantation in children (dated by TCRdb to 2016 to 2018). Read against the paper, the sample's treatment or condition label means: allogeneic hematopoietic cell transplantation with graft depleted of TCRalphabeta T cells and CD19 B cells. Library preparation was by PCR. The run used an Illumina HiSeq 2500. TCR library preparation used molecular barcoding, with unique molecular identifiers applied to normalize quantification of the TCRbeta repertoire. The public reads were quality trimmed at Q25 with fastp and then assembled into clones with MiXCR by TCRdb, keeping productive beta chains. Rows are combined by CDR3 protein, so each entry shows the most common genes and DNA. The table for this sample lists approximately 1,000,000 distinct CDR3 sequences; 25% to 30% of them were counted only once. Roughly 28% of the sample is taken by the ten largest.

The input for sequencing was PBMCs, mostly from graft donor cells, taken 360 days after TCRalphabeta/CD19-depleted stem cell transplant. The receptors shown here come from a boy younger than two who had a stem cell transplant for SCID, so the T cells may come from the graft donor.

This clonotype was counted between two and nine times. The chain is built from TRBV15 and TRBJ2-3; 14 positions agree with TRBD2. The CDR3 totals 18 residues. Germline V gene sequence: CDR1 LNHNV, CDR2 YYDKDF (reference sequence). The V segment lost 1 base and the J segment 5 bases; nucleotides outside the gene matches: 8. CDR3 amino acids: CATSRGQTSGGAGDTQYF. CDR3 nucleotide sequence: TGTGCCACCAGCAGAGGCCAGACTAGCGGGGGGGCAGGAGATACGCAGTATTTT. The whole variable domain, filled in from reference TRBV15 and TRBJ2-3, reads DAMVIQNPRYQVTQFGKPVTLSCSQTLNHNVMYWYQQKSSQAPKLLFHYYDKDFNNEADTPDNFQSRRPNTSFCFLDIRSPGLGDTAMYLCATSRGQTSGGAGDTQYFGPGTRLTVL.

The chain has TRBV12-3 or TRBV12-4 and TRBJ2-7, with 8 positions matching TRBD1. This CDR3 spans 14 amino acids. V gave up 4 bases and J gave up 5 bases; unmatched junction bases: 7. CDR3 amino acids: CASSWGQEFHEQYF. CDR3 nucleotide sequence: TGTGCCAGCAGTTGGGGACAGGAGTTTCACGAGCAGTACTTC.

This chain joins TRBV2 and TRBJ2-1; D not resolved. V was cut by 2 bases and J by 4 bases, with 12 bases left in between. This CDR3 contains 15 residues. Germline assignment: CDR1 SNHLY and CDR2 FYNNEI. The CDR3 protein is CASSERTVRYNEQFF. CDR3 coding DNA: TGTGCCAGCAGTGAAAGGACGGTCCGTTACAATGAGCAGTTCTTC.

This clonotype appeared a few times. The rearrangement uses TRBV10-3 and TRBJ2-4; 8 nucleotides match TRBD1. The CDR3 covers 15 residues. J lost 4 bases, V lost 5 bases, and 7 bases had no gene match. Germline loops: CDR1 ENHRY, CDR2 SYGVKD. The CDR3 DNA is TGTGCCATCAGTCCTCAGGGGGCGCAGAAAAACATTCAGTACTTC. This sequence encodes CAISPQGAQKNIQYF.

The gene calls are TRBV4-3 and TRBJ2-2; no clear D gene. Between the trimmed V and J ends, which lost 2 bases and 3 bases, there was a span of 13 bases. The CDR3 covers 16 residues. From germline, CDR1 is LGHNA and CDR2 YSLEER. The DNA of the CDR3 is TGCGCCAGCAGCCAATGGCCCTCCTCAGACACCGGGGAGCTGTTTTTT. It specifies CASSQWPSSDTGELFF.

The chain uses TRBV7-9 and TRBJ2-1, with TRBD2 matching over 8 bases. The V gene's germline CDR1 is SEHNR and CDR2 FQNEAQ (reference sequence). The CDR3 covers 14 residues. V lost 7 bases to trimming and J lost 5 bases; unmatched junction nucleotides: 7. CDR3 nucleotide sequence: TGTGCCAGCATCGAGACGGGACTAGACAATGAGCAGTTCTTC. It encodes CASIETGLDNEQFF.

The rearrangement uses TRBV4-2 and TRBJ2-5; unclear D gene. The germline gives CDR1 LGHNA, CDR2 YNFKEQ. The CDR3 runs to 16 residues. Deletions cut 4 bases from V and 2 bases from J, with 17 bases between. As DNA, the CDR3 is TGTGCCAGCAGCCCCCGGCGACCCGCCCCACAAGAGACCCAGTACTTC. Translated: CASSPRRPAPQETQYF.

This CDR3 reads CASSEQFNTGELFF. In nucleotides, the CDR3 is TGTGCCAGCAGTGAACAGTTCAACACCGGGGAGCTGTTTTTT. V is TRBV25-1 and J is TRBJ2-2; D is ambiguous. V lost 2 bases to trimming and J lost 2 bases, with 6 bases between them. Looked up from germline, CDR1 is MGHDK and CDR2 is SYGVNS. The CDR3 extends over 14 amino acids.

The chain combines TRBV5-1 with TRBJ2-1; possibly TRBD1 or TRBD2 for D (5 bases each). V lost 4 bases to trimming and J lost 8 bases, with 25 bases between them. Germline-derived CDR1 and CDR2 are SGHRS and YFSETQ. The CDR3 spans 17 residues. As DNA, the CDR3 is TGCGCCAGCAGCCACGTCATGTCATGGGGGATGCTTTATGAGCAGTTCTTC. Translating gives CASSHVMSWGMLYEQFF.

The V and J genes are TRBV7-2 and TRBJ2-1, with D unclear. V lost 0 bases and J lost 6, with 12 bases in between. Germline-derived CDR1 and CDR2 are SGHTA and FQGNSA. The CDR3 totals 15 residues. This CDR3 is CASSLAALIGNEQFF. The CDR3 DNA reads as TGTGCCAGCAGCTTAGCGGCGTTGATAGGCAATGAGCAGTTCTTC.

The chain uses TRBV9 and TRBJ2-5; D gene uncertain. V was trimmed by 4 bases and J by 5 bases, leaving 12 bases between them. The germline CDR1 and CDR2 sequences are SGDLS and YYNGEE. The CDR3 consists of 13 residues. CDR3 in amino acids: CASSPPRVETQYF. DNA for the CDR3: TGTGCCAGCAGCCCCCCGAGAGTGGAGACCCAGTACTTC.

V and J are TRBV12-3 or TRBV12-4 and TRBJ2-1; tentatively, D is TRBD1 (5 bases). The CDR3 covers 12 residues. V lost 7 bases and J 10 bases, leaving 14 bases between the germline ends. The CDR3 protein is CASIGGALEQFF. The CDR3 region has the DNA TGTGCCAGCATCGGTGGGGCCCTAGAGCAGTTCTTC.

The CDR3 spells CSASNGGEVSGANVLTF. In DNA form, the CDR3 reads TGCAGTGCTAGTAATGGGGGAGAAGTCTCTGGGGCCAACGTCCTGACTTTC. The rearrangement uses TRBV20-1 and TRBJ2-6; D may correspond to TRBD1 or TRBD2 (5 bases each). The V end was cut by 3 bases, the J end by 0 bases, with 15 bases between. Germline CDR1 reads DFQATT; CDR2 reads SNEGSKA (reference sequence). This CDR3 comprises 17 residues.

This clonotype has more than one count but fewer than ten. The chain has TRBV5-1 and TRBJ2-2; 13 bases line up with TRBD2. CDR3 length equals 17 residues. V lost 4 bases, J lost 0 bases, and 3 bases stayed unmatched. Per germline, CDR1 SGHRS and CDR2 YFSETQ. Here the CDR3 DNA reads TGCGCCAGCAGCCTGGGACTAGCGGGGCCGAACACCGGGGAGCTGTTTTTT. This gives the protein CASSLGLAGPNTGELFF.

This clonotype came up a few times. V gene TRBV5-1 combines with J gene TRBJ2-1; D tentatively fits TRBD1 or TRBD2 (5 bases each). The V end was cut by 5 bases, the J end by 6 bases, with 15 bases between. The CDR3 is 14 residues long. The germline CDR1 and CDR2 sequences are SGHRS and YFSETQ. CDR3: CASRGGPGSNEQFF. CDR3 nucleotides: TGCGCCAGCAGAGGCGGGCCAGGGTCCAATGAGCAGTTCTTC. The variable domain in full, with the rest retrieved from reference TRBV5-1 and TRBJ2-1, is KAGVTQTPRYLIKTRGQQVTLSCSPISGHRSVSWYQQTPGQGLQFLFEYFSETQRNKGNFPGRFSGRQFSNSRSEMNVSTLELGDSALYLCASRGGPGSNEQFFGPGTRLTVL.

The rearrangement uses TRBV6-1 and TRBJ2-7; D assignment may be TRBD1 or TRBD2 (5 bases each). The ends were cut back, 6 bases at V and 6 bases at J, with 18 bases in the middle. The CDR3 covers 14 residues. CDR1 and CDR2 (germline): MNHNS, SASEGT. The CDR3 DNA reads as TGTGCCAGCAGACCGGACGGGACCCGGAGCGAGCAGTACTTC. Translating gives CASRPDGTRSEQYF.

The rearrangement joins TRBV7-9 to TRBJ1-1; a weak D match, TRBD1 (6 bases). With 5 bases removed from V and 1 base from J, the gap between germline ends came to 17 bases. The germline V gene encodes CDR1 SEHNR and CDR2 FQNEAQ (reference sequence). The CDR3 covers 16 residues. The CDR3 sequence: CASSHGGYVENTEAFF. The CDR3 DNA follows: TGTGCCAGCAGCCACGGGGGCTACGTGGAGAACACTGAAGCTTTCTTT. Together with reference TRBV7-9 and TRBJ1-1, the CDR3 gives the full variable domain: DTGVSQNPRHKITKRGQNVTFRCDPISEHNRLYWYRQTLGQGPEFLTYFQNEAQLEKSRLLSDRFSAERPKGSFSTLEIQRTEQGDSAMYLCASSHGGYVENTEAFFGQGTRLTVV.

This clonotype was detected only a few times. This chain uses TRBV7-9 with TRBJ1-6; D gene unclear. CDR1 is SEHNR and CDR2 is FQNEAQ in the germline V gene (reference sequence). V dropped 5 bases and J dropped 7 bases, with 6 bases sitting between them. The CDR3 extends over 12 amino acids. The CDR3 region is CASSGGNSPLHF. Here the CDR3 DNA reads TGTGCCAGCAGCGGAGGAAATTCACCCCTCCACTTT. The complete variable domain, with remaining parts taken from reference TRBV7-9 and TRBJ1-6, reads DTGVSQNPRHKITKRGQNVTFRCDPISEHNRLYWYRQTLGQGPEFLTYFQNEAQLEKSRLLSDRFSAERPKGSFSTLEIQRTEQGDSAMYLCASSGGNSPLHFGNGTRLTVT.

There are many counts of this clonotype. The chain combines TRBV4-1 with TRBJ1-3; unclear D gene. The CDR3 contains 14 residues. Germline loops: CDR1 MGHRA, CDR2 YSYEKL. V was clipped by 1 base and J by 2 bases, with 6 bases between them. CDR3 in amino acids: CASSQGVAGNTIYF. CDR3 nucleotides: TGCGCCAGCAGCCAAGGGGTTGCTGGAAACACCATATATTTT.

This clonotype was seen only a few times. The V and J genes are TRBV28 and TRBJ2-4; TRBD1 aligns across 8 bases. Germline loops: CDR1 MDHEN, CDR2 SYDVKM. Trimming took 2 bases from V and 3 from J; bases not matched to a gene: 6. The CDR3 consists of 16 residues. CDR3 sequence reads: CASSLEGQARKNIQYF. As DNA, the CDR3 is TGTGCCAGCAGTTTAGAGGGACAGGCGCGCAAAAACATTCAGTACTTC.

This clonotype has just a few counts. The chain uses TRBV20-1 and TRBJ1-1, with D possibly matching TRBD1 (6 bases). In germline, CDR1 is DFQATT, CDR2 SNEGSKA (reference sequence). The V gene lost 6 bases and the J gene lost 10 bases, with 15 bases spanning the gap. This CDR3 is 11 amino acids long. The CDR3 DNA sequence: TGCAGTGCCAAAACAGGGCCCATAGCTTTCTTT. It specifies CSAKTGPIAFF.